Listed below are T cell receptor beta chains from one sample, sequenced in a study of CD8+ T cells in alopecia areata. Only in-frame clones appear in the TCRdb table, and some are missing; sequencing was by immunoSEQ multiplex PCR. Among some 170,000 clones listed, 50% to 75% were seen once. The specimen was CD4+ T cells sorted from blood, collected between weeks 55 and 65, from a patient treated with tofacitinib. The receptors derive from a human donor with alopecia areata. CDR3s leave out the opening cysteine and the closing phenylalanine or tryptophan.

SVGSWRGEKLF,TRBV29-1,TRBJ1-4
ASSFDVMLVHNEQF,TRBV7-9,TRBJ2-1
AWSDRFWEKLF,TRBV30,TRBJ1-4
ASSYEGGVGQPQH,TRBV6-6,TRBJ1-5
ASSVQGPPYTYEQY,TRBV2,TRBJ2-7
ASSGTIAGTYYEQY,TRBV5-1,TRBJ2-7
ASSLDRVGYT,TRBV5-1,TRBJ1-2
ASSLGGQADTQY,TRBV5-1,TRBJ2-3
ASRGQGLNYGYT,TRBV6-5,TRBJ1-2
SVDPGGRETQY,TRBV29-1,TRBJ2-5
ASTASPDTQY,TRBV2,TRBJ2-3
ASSLQVEQF,TRBV6-6,TRBJ2-1
ASSRMGVEAF,TRBV27,TRBJ1-1
ASRPGLTGSPLH,TRBV6-6,TRBJ1-6
SVEGASKGSTDTQY,TRBV29-1,TRBJ2-3
ASRLTGDHYEQY,TRBV5-1,TRBJ2-7
SVHASGDGYT,TRBV29-1,TRBJ1-2
ATRTRQETQY,TRBV2,TRBJ2-5
ASSPTGAYGYT,TRBV7-3,TRBJ1-2
SVRPWDSPFGYT,TRBV29-1,TRBJ1-2